These 20 T cell receptor beta chains were all obtained from the same sample, sequenced in a study of CXCR3-negative and CXCR3-positive naive CD8 T cells. TRB cDNA libraries were made by UMI-labeled 5' RACE. Reanalyzing the 5' RACE reads, TCRdb keeps one entry per CDR3 protein, without DNA. The table counts about 42,000 distinct CDR3 sequences; roughly 2.5% lies in the top ten. Sequencing was carried out using naive CXCR3- CD8+ T cells from blood. Subset noted: CD45RO-CCR7+CD27+CD95- naive CD8+ T cells lacking CXCR3 (TNR3-). These receptor sequences come from a human donor in good health. Some clones in this sample may be carry-over from other donors' samples.

The chain links TRBV28 to TRBJ2-5. Germline V gene data show CDR1 as MDHEN and CDR2 as SYDVKM. The CDR3 extends over 14 amino acids. CDR3 in amino acids: CASTKGPSEGAQYF.

The rearrangement links TRBV4-3 to TRBJ1-2; TCRdb gives TRBD1 as the D gene, but with no DNA this cannot be confirmed. The V gene's germline CDR1 is LGHNA and CDR2 YSLEER. This CDR3 has 15 amino acids. The CDR3 is CASSQDILGQGGYTF.

The chain recombines TRBV12-3 or TRBV12-4 with TRBJ2-5; lacking DNA, the TRBD2 call made by TCRdb goes unchecked. The CDR3 totals 15 residues. This CDR3 reads CASSLGLEGLQTQYF.

The chain links TRBV12-3 or TRBV12-4 to TRBJ2-1; the TCRdb D gene call, TRBD1, has no DNA to confirm it. CDR3 length: 13 amino acids. CDR3 in amino acids: CASKGGAVEEQFF.

The rearrangement joins TRBV6-2 or TRBV6-3 to TRBJ2-1; TCRdb's assignment of TRBD2 cannot be checked, as there is no DNA. The CDR3 spans 20 residues. From germline, CDR1 is MNHEY and CDR2 SVGEGT. The CDR3 region is CASSSPSWTSGSSSYNEQFF.

V gene TRBV20-1 combines with J gene TRBJ2-1. This CDR3 is built from 17 residues. The germline gives CDR1 DFQATT, CDR2 SNEGSKA (reference sequence). The CDR3 loop is CSARDPIAGGFYNEQFF.

This chain uses TRBV20-1 with TRBJ2-7; the TCRdb call, TRBD2, lacks DNA for checking. The V gene's germline CDR1 is DFQATT and CDR2 SNEGSKA (reference sequence). The CDR3 runs to 15 residues. Here the CDR3 reads CSAKMGLAGSYEQYF.

The chain recombines TRBV6-6 with TRBJ1-2. CDR1 is MNHNY, CDR2 SVGAGI, per germline (reference sequence). This CDR3 spans 13 amino acids. The CDR3 here is CASRLRGTHGYTF.

This chain uses TRBV29-1 with TRBJ1-5; TCRdb proposes TRBD1, but this gene call is untestable without DNA. Germline V gives CDR1 SQVTM, CDR2 ANQGSEA. The length of the CDR3 is 15 residues. The chain's CDR3 is CSVVESGHSNQPQHF.

The genes are TRBV20-1 and TRBJ2-7. CDR1 and CDR2 from the germline V gene are DFQATT and SNEGSKA (reference sequence). The CDR3 is made up of 13 amino acids. CDR3 loop: CSAIEGKPYEQYF.

This chain uses TRBV6-2 or TRBV6-3 with TRBJ2-1; without DNA, the TCRdb call of TRBD1 cannot be checked. The CDR3 has 13 amino acids. The germline CDR1 and CDR2 sequences are MNHEY and SVGEGT. The CDR3 loop reads CASSPSTLDEQFF.

This rearrangement joins TRBV14 to TRBJ1-6. The CDR3 is 13 amino acids. Germline CDR1 and CDR2: SGHDN and FVKESK. This CDR3 reads CASSQGWDSPLHF.

The rearrangement joins TRBV28 to TRBJ2-7; TCRdb's assignment of TRBD1 cannot be checked, as there is no DNA. Germline V lookup: CDR1 MDHEN, CDR2 SYDVKM. This CDR3 is 14 amino acids long. The CDR3: CASSLGRGRDEQYF.

V gene TRBV6-6 combines with J gene TRBJ1-1. The germline gives CDR1 MNHNY, CDR2 SVGAGI (reference sequence). This CDR3 comprises 15 residues. CDR3: CAISLSEEGLSEAFF.

This chain joins TRBV7-9 and TRBJ1-2. The CDR3 sequence is 14 residues long. CDR1 and CDR2 (germline): SEHNR, FQNEAQ (reference sequence). The chain's CDR3 is CASSMGPRAYGYTF. Based on the CDR3 plus reference TRBV7-9 and TRBJ1-2, the full variable domain is DTGVSQNPRHKITKRGQNVTFRCDPISEHNRLYWYRQTLGQGPEFLTYFQNEAQLEKSRLLSDRFSAERPKGSFSTLEIQRTEQGDSAMYLCASSMGPRAYGYTFGSGTRLTVV.

The chain uses TRBV7-2 and TRBJ2-5; there is no DNA to check the TCRdb D call of TRBD2. Germline CDR1 SGHTA, CDR2 FQGNSA. This CDR3 region has 15 residues. The CDR3 loop reads CASSSSVAGVETQYF.

The rearrangement uses TRBV29-1 and TRBJ1-2. The CDR3 contains 12 residues. Germline CDR1 SQVTM, CDR2 ANQGSEA. CDR3 protein: CSDRTVTYGYTF.

The V and J genes are TRBV20-1 and TRBJ2-7; the D call of TRBD1 rests on TCRdb alone, since no DNA is present to check it. The CDR3 loop spans 14 amino acids. Per the germline V gene, CDR1 is DFQATT and CDR2 is SNEGSKA (reference sequence). CDR3 sequence reads: CSARTRLGGYEQYF.

The CDR3 protein is CASSFWDSGNTIYF. The V call is TRBV7-9, the J call TRBJ1-3; TCRdb indicates TRBD1, and absent DNA this call remains unverified. Per germline, CDR1 SEHNR and CDR2 FQNEAQ (reference sequence). CDR3 size: 14 residues.

V is TRBV28 and J is TRBJ2-7. The CDR3 sequence is 12 residues long. The germline CDR1 and CDR2 sequences are MDHEN and SYDVKM. The CDR3: CATHLDNYEQYF.